This TCR beta chain came from a study of T cells expressing NK-cell markers. As for the study in general: Each TCR beta repertoire originated in sorted T cells that were CD3+CD56+NKG2C+, CD3+CD56+NKG2C- or CD3+CD56-NKG2C+.

In germline, CDR1 is SGHAT, CDR2 FQNNGV. This CDR3 has 16 amino acids. Concerning this clonotype itself: Its antigen is as yet unknown.

Study-wide findings and caveats: The study left the HCMV specificity of expanded NKG2C+ T cell clones unresolved.

It was by 5'RACE template switching with UMIs that TCR beta cDNA was made. TCRdb reprocessed the 5' RACE reads and keeps a single row for each CDR3 protein, giving no DNA. Its table lists 500,000 to 700,000 distinct CDR3 sequences. The chain links TRBV11-2 to TRBJ1-2. This TCR was recovered from a man aged 18 to 29 in good health. The sample taken for sequencing was blood T cells: a sorted CD56 or NKG2C T cell subset, CD4+ or CD8+ T cells, or bulk PBMC T cells (not recorded which). The CDR3 sequence is CASSLEGSYSQIDYTF.